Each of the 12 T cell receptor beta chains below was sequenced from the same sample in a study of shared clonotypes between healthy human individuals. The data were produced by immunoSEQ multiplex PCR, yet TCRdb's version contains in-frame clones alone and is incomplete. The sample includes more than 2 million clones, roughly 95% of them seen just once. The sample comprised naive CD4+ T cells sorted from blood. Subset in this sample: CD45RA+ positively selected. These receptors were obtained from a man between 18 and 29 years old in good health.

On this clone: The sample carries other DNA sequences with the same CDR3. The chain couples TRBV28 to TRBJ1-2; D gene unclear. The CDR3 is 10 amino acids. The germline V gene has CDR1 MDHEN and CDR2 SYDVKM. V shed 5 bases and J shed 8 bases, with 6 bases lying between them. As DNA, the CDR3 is TGTGCCAGCAGTGGGAGGGGCTACACCTTC. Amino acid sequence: CASSGRGYTF.

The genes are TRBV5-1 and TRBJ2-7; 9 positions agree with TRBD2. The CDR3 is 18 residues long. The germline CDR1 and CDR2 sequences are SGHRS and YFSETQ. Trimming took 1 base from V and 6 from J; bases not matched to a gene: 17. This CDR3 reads CASSLSDFRASGMGEQYF. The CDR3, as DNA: TGCGCCAGCAGCTTGTCAGATTTTCGGGCTAGCGGGATGGGCGAGCAGTACTTC.

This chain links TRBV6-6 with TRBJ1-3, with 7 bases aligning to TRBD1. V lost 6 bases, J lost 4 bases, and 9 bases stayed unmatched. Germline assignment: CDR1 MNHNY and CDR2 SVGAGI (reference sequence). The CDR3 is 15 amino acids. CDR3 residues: CASRSTGSEGNTIYF. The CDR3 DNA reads TGTGCCAGCAGATCGACAGGGTCGGAAGGAAACACCATATATTTT.

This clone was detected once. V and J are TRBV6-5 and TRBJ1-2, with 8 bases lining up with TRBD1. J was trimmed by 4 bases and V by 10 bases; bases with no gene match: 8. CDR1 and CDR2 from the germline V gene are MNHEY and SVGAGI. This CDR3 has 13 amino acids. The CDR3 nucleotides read TGTGCCACCTCGGACAGGGCGGCCTATGGCTACACCTTC. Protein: CATSDRAAYGYTF.

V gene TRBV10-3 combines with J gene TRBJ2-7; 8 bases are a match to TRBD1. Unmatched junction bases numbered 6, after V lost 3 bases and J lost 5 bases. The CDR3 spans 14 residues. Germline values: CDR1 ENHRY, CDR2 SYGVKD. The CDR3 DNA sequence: TGTGCCATCAGTGACCAGGGGGCAGGAAACGAGCAGTACTTC. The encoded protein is CAISDQGAGNEQYF.

The CDR3 region is CASSSSGGSGYTF. CDR3 nucleotide sequence: TGTGCCAGCAGCTCCTCCGGGGGGTCTGGCTACACCTTC. The chain combines TRBV5-6 with TRBJ1-2, with a tentative D call TRBD1 (5 bases). The CDR3 covers 13 residues. Trimming took off 3 bases at V and 7 bases at J, with 13 bases between the two ends. CDR1 and CDR2 (germline): SGHDT, YYEEEE.

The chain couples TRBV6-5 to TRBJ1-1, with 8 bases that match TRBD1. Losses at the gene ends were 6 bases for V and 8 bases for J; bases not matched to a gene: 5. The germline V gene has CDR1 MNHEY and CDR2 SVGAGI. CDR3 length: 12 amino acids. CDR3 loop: CASRDRVSEAFF. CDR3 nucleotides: TGTGCCAGCAGGGACAGGGTTTCAGAAGCTTTCTTT.

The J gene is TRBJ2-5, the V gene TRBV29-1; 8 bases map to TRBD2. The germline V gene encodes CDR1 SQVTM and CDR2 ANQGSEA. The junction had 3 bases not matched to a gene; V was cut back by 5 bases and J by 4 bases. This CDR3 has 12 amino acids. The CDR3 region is CSVKREPETQYF. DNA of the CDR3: TGCAGCGTTAAGCGGGAGCCAGAGACCCAGTACTTC. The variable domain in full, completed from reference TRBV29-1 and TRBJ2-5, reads SAVISQKPSRDICQRGTSLTIQCQVDSQVTMMFWYRQQPGQSLTLIATANQGSEATYESGFVIDKFPISRPNLTFSTLTVSNMSPEDSSIYLCSVKREPETQYFGPGTRLLVL.

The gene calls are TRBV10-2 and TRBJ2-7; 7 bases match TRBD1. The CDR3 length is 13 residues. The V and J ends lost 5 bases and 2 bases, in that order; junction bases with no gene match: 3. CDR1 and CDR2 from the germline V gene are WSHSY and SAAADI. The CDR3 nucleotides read TGCGCCAGCAGTCACAGGGGTACCTACGAGCAGTACTTC. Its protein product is CASSHRGTYEQYF.

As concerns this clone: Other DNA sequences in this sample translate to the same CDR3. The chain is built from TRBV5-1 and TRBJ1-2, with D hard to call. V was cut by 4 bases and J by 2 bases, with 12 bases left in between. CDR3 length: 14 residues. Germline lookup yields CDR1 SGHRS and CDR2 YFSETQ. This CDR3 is CASSPLGQNYGYTF. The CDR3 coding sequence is TGCGCCAGCAGCCCTCTGGGCCAAAACTATGGCTACACCTTC.

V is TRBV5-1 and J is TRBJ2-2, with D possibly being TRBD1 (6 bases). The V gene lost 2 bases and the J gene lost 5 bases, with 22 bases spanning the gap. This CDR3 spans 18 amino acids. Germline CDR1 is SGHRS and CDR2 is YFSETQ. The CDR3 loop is CASSLNSGTPIGTGELFF. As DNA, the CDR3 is TGCGCCAGCAGCTTAAATTCCGGGACACCAATTGGAACCGGGGAGCTGTTTTTT.

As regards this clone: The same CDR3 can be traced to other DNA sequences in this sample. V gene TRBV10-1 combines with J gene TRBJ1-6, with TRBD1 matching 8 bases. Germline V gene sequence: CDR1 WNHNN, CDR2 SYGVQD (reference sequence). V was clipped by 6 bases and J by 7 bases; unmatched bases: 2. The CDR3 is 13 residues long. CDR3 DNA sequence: TGCGCCAGCAGCGGACAGGGCAATTCACCCCTCCACTTT. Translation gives CASSGQGNSPLHF.